The T cell receptor (beta chain) under discussion was sequenced for a study of OX40 agonist ivuxolimab in advanced cancers. Study information: Patients were infused with ivuxolimab every 2 weeks at 0.01 to 10 mg/kg. Hepatocellular carcinoma, melanoma, renal cell or head and neck cancer affected the dose-escalation patients. Under the entry rules, prior anti-PD-1, anti-PD-L1 or anti-CTLA-4 therapy was allowed, and about 38% had some. Overall study results and limits: Part of the nonresponder group also had normalized T-cell clonal expansion that was low.

V shed 4 bases and J shed 7 bases, with 16 bases lying between them. There are 14 residues in the CDR3. The V gene's germline CDR1 is MNHEY and CDR2 SVGAGI. Notes on this clone: Its antigen is undetermined.

Profiling relied on immunoSEQ multiplex PCR, and the TCRdb table lists in-frame clones only, not all of them. The sample has some 18,000 clones; 80% to 90% are singletons. The receptor was derived from an adult with an advanced solid tumor such as melanoma, head and neck, liver or kidney cancer. The sequenced sample was CD4+ or CD8+ T cells sorted from blood, obtained in a trial of the OX40 agonist ivuxolimab. The chain is built from TRBV6-5 and TRBJ1-1, with D perhaps TRBD1 (6 bases). This chain's CDR3 is CASSWMGGSNEAFF. The CDR3 DNA reads as TGTGCCAGCAGTTGGATGGGGGGCTCCAATGAAGCTTTCTTT.